The 24 T cell receptor beta chains in this list originate from one sample, sequenced in a study of blood T cell repertoires in COVID-19. Profiled with immunoSEQ multiplex PCR; TCRdb holds only in-frame clones, not every one. The table lists over 150,000 clones, 82% of them singletons. Material for sequencing was peripheral blood. The receptors stem from a woman older than 75 with active or convalescent COVID-19.

The genes are TRBV6-6 and TRBJ2-3, with D possibly TRBD1 on 6 matching bases. The CDR3 runs 15 residues. V shed 6 bases and J shed 4 bases, with 17 bases lying between them. Looked up from germline, CDR1 is MNHNY and CDR2 is SVGAGI (reference sequence). The CDR3 here is CASRPIQGTADTQYF. CDR3 DNA: TGTGCCAGCAGGCCCATACAGGGTACCGCAGATACGCAGTATTTT.

This clone was recorded only once. The chain links TRBV6-5 to TRBJ1-2; 7 bases fit TRBD1. CDR1 MNHEY and CDR2 SVGAGI come from the germline V gene. This CDR3 region has 14 residues. The V and J ends lost 6 bases and 2 bases, in that order; junction bases with no gene match: 6. The CDR3 DNA sequence: TGTGCCAGCAGCCAGACAGGGTGGAACTATGGCTACACCTTC. It translates to CASSQTGWNYGYTF.

The chain is built from TRBV19 and TRBJ1-1; tentatively, D is TRBD1 (5 bases). V was pared by 3 bases and J by 0 bases, with 14 bases between. There are 16 residues in the CDR3. The germline CDR1 and CDR2 sequences are LNHDA and SQIVND (reference sequence). The CDR3 nucleotides read TGTGCCAGTAGTATCGGGGGTTGGGGCGTGAACACTGAAGCTTTCTTT. Translation: CASSIGGWGVNTEAFF.

The rearrangement joins TRBV7-2 to TRBJ2-7, with 7 bases that match TRBD1. The germline gives CDR1 SGHTA, CDR2 FQGNSA. The CDR3 has 15 amino acids. J was trimmed by 2 bases and V by 1 base; bases with no gene match: 5. The CDR3 nucleotides are TGTGCCAGCAGCTTAGAGTGGGACAGAACCTACGAGCAGTACTTC. Translated: CASSLEWDRTYEQYF.

The V gene is TRBV7-3, the J gene TRBJ2-7; TRBD1 might be the D (6 bases). The CDR3 sequence is 14 residues long. From germline, CDR1 is SGHTA and CDR2 FQGTGA. V was pared by 1 base and J by 0 bases, with 7 bases between. The CDR3, as DNA: TGTGCCAGCAGCTTAAACAGGGCCTCCTACGAGCAGTACTTC. Translating gives CASSLNRASYEQYF.

The gene calls are TRBV14 and TRBJ1-1, with D hard to call. The CDR3 is 15 amino acids. V gave up 0 bases and J gave up 10 bases, with 18 bases separating them. The germline gives CDR1 SGHDN, CDR2 FVKESK. The CDR3 sequence is CASSQEFSLLSGAFF. CDR3 coding DNA: TGTGCCAGCAGCCAAGAATTTTCCTTACTCTCAGGAGCTTTCTTT.

The chain employs TRBV6-4 and TRBJ2-1; 7 positions agree with TRBD1. The CDR3 covers 15 residues. The trim removed 4 bases at V and 10 bases at J, leaving 13 bases unmatched. The V gene's germline CDR1 is MRHNA and CDR2 SNTAGT. CDR3 region: CASSAGQRLLGEQFF. The DNA for the CDR3 is TGTGCCAGCAGTGCGGGACAGCGCCTGCTCGGGGAGCAGTTCTTC.

V gene TRBV2 combines with J gene TRBJ2-1, with TRBD2 as a possible D gene (6 bases). This CDR3 is 15 amino acids long. Trimming shortened V by 1 base and J by 4 bases, and 11 bases separated the two germline ends. The germline gives CDR1 SNHLY, CDR2 FYNNEI. CDR3 protein: CASSEDGTAYNEQFF. CDR3 in DNA: TGTGCCAGCAGTGAAGACGGGACTGCGTACAATGAGCAGTTCTTC.

This clone was detected only a few times. The genes are TRBV19 and TRBJ1-5, with a weak D call TRBD1 (5 bases). Deletions cut 5 bases from V and 3 bases from J, with 11 bases between. The CDR3 length is 14 residues. The germline gives CDR1 LNHDA, CDR2 SQIVND (reference sequence). The CDR3 region has the DNA TGTGCCAGTAGTCTCCCAGGGTACAATCAGCCCCAGCATTTT. Protein sequence: CASSLPGYNQPQHF. Using reference TRBV19 and TRBJ1-5 for the parts outside the CDR3, the full variable domain is DGGITQSPKYLFRKEGQNVTLSCEQNLNHDAMYWYRQDPGQGLRLIYYSQIVNDFQKGDIAEGYSVSREKKESFPLTVTSAQKNPTAFYLCASSLPGYNQPQHFGDGTRLSIL.

This clone is a singleton in its sample. The chain is built from TRBV6-6 and TRBJ1-1, with TRBD1 identical over 7 bases. The germline V gene encodes CDR1 MNHNY and CDR2 SVGAGI (reference sequence). CDR3 length equals 16 residues. Trimming cost V 0 bases and J 4 bases; bases outside gene matches: 8. This chain's CDR3 is CASSYSRGAGPTEAFF. The CDR3 bases are TGTGCCAGCAGTTACTCCAGGGGGGCGGGACCCACTGAAGCTTTCTTT.

This clone came up once. The rearrangement links TRBV12-3 or TRBV12-4 to TRBJ1-5; D not resolved. The CDR3 is 13 amino acids. V lost 6 bases to trimming and J lost 4 bases, with 10 bases between them. The CDR3 here is CASRKRVNQPQHF. The CDR3 nucleotides are TGTGCCAGCAGGAAGCGGGTAAATCAGCCCCAGCATTTT.

This chain connects TRBV6-6 to TRBJ2-5; no clear D gene. Germline V lookup: CDR1 MNHNY, CDR2 SVGAGI (reference sequence). Trimming left V 2 bases short and J 2 bases short, with 9 bases between. The CDR3 consists of 14 residues. The CDR3 loop reads CASSYPAQQETQYF. The DNA of the CDR3 is TGTGCCAGCAGTTACCCCGCACAGCAAGAGACCCAGTACTTC.

V and J are TRBV18 and TRBJ2-7; D perhaps matches TRBD2 (5 bases). The CDR3 runs to 13 residues. V was pared by 0 bases and J by 4 bases, with 7 bases between. CDR1 and CDR2 from the germline V gene are KGHSH and LQKENI. The CDR3 loop reads CASSPPTSYEQYF. The CDR3 nucleotides read TGTGCCAGCTCACCACCAACTAGTTACGAGCAGTACTTC.

The chain uses TRBV3-1 (or the pseudogene TRBV3-2) and TRBJ1-1; the D gene is possibly TRBD1 (5 bases). CDR3 length: 14 amino acids. Per germline, CDR1 LGHDT and CDR2 YNNKEL (reference sequence). Trimming took off 0 bases at V and 6 bases at J, with 11 bases between the two ends. The CDR3 nucleotides are TGTGCCAGCAGCCAAGATCTCGGGACTCCTGAAGCTTTCTTT. This encodes CASSQDLGTPEAFF.

This chain uses TRBV10-3 with TRBJ1-5; 10 bases match TRBD1. V was pared by 2 bases and J by 0 bases, with 4 bases of the junction left unmatched. Per the germline V gene, CDR1 is ENHRY and CDR2 is SYGVKD. The CDR3 has 17 amino acids. The CDR3 protein is CAISERGTGDSNQPQHF. CDR3 coding DNA: TGTGCCATCAGTGAGCGTGGGACAGGGGATAGCAATCAGCCCCAGCATTTT.

The count of this clone is one. This CDR3 is also generated by other DNA sequences in the sample. This sequence joins TRBV29-1 and TRBJ2-1; possible D gene TRBD2, 6 bases. The V gene's germline CDR1 is SQVTM and CDR2 ANQGSEA. Trimming pared 3 bases from V and 7 bases from J, leaving 16 bases between. The CDR3 has 14 residues. The CDR3 region has the DNA TGCAGCGTTGACCGGGGGAAGGGGTATAATGAGCAGTTCTTC. It codes for CSVDRGKGYNEQFF.

This chain links TRBV7-9 with TRBJ1-1; TRBD1 might be the D (6 bases). Trimming removed 1 base at V and 5 bases at J, with 14 bases between. Germline CDR1 reads SEHNR; CDR2 reads FQNEAQ (reference sequence). This CDR3 is built from 15 residues. The chain's CDR3 is CASSLVGAWETEAFF. CDR3 DNA: TGTGCCAGCAGCTTAGTGGGGGCTTGGGAAACTGAAGCTTTCTTT.

This clone occurred a few times. CDR3 nucleotides: TGTGCCAGCAGCCGGAACGGGGTCGGGGAAGAGACCCAGTACTTC. The encoded protein is CASSRNGVGEETQYF. This chain connects TRBV7-2 to TRBJ2-5, with D perhaps TRBD2 (5 bases). Per germline, CDR1 SGHTA and CDR2 FQGNSA. Trimming shortened V by 5 bases and J by 3 bases, and 16 bases separated the two germline ends. The CDR3 has 15 residues.

This rearrangement joins TRBV6-6 to TRBJ1-2; 8 positions agree with TRBD1. The ends lost 2 bases at V and 4 bases at J; junction bases unmatched: 3. CDR3 size: 14 residues. CDR1 MNHNY and CDR2 SVGAGI come from the germline V gene (reference sequence). This CDR3 is CASSYQGAIYGYTF. The CDR3 coding sequence is TGTGCCAGCAGTTACCAGGGGGCTATCTATGGCTACACCTTC.

V and J are TRBV3-1 (or the pseudogene TRBV3-2) and TRBJ2-6; D unclear. The CDR3 is 15 amino acids. CDR1 and CDR2 from the germline V gene are LGHDT and YNNKEL (reference sequence). V lost 5 bases to trimming and J lost 1 base, with 9 bases between them. CDR3 DNA sequence: TGTGCCAGCAGCTTCACACGTTCTGGGGCCAACGTCCTGACTTTC. Residues: CASSFTRSGANVLTF.

V and J are TRBV7-3 and TRBJ2-5; a possible D gene is TRBD1 (7 bases). CDR1 is SGHTA and CDR2 is FQGTGA in the germline V gene. V was clipped by 11 bases and J by 3 bases, with 22 bases between them. CDR3 length: 15 residues. The CDR3 reads CAHDRGGTVKETQYF. CDR3 DNA sequence: TGTGCCCACGACCGAGGAGGGACAGTAAAAGAGACCCAGTACTTC.

The sample holds one count of this clone. The gene calls are TRBV19 and TRBJ1-5; 9 nucleotides agree with TRBD1. This CDR3 spans 15 amino acids. The germline V gene encodes CDR1 LNHDA and CDR2 SQIVND (reference sequence). The J segment lost 1 base and the V segment lost 4 bases, leaving 2 bases of the junction unmatched. CDR3 coding DNA: TGTGCCAGTAGTAGACAGGGGGACAGCAATCAGCCCCAGCATTTT. Translating it yields CASSRQGDSNQPQHF. The full variable domain, its missing parts supplied by reference TRBV19 and TRBJ1-5, is DGGITQSPKYLFRKEGQNVTLSCEQNLNHDAMYWYRQDPGQGLRLIYYSQIVNDFQKGDIAEGYSVSREKKESFPLTVTSAQKNPTAFYLCASSRQGDSNQPQHFGDGTRLSIL.

The V call is TRBV18, the J call TRBJ2-3; D might be TRBD1 (5 bases). Germline loops: CDR1 KGHSH, CDR2 LQKENI. CDR3 length: 13 amino acids. Trimming removed 0 bases at V and 6 bases at J, with 7 bases between. The CDR3 DNA is TGTGCCAGCTCACCACCTTCAGGGGATACGCAGTATTTT. It yields the protein CASSPPSGDTQYF.

The chain recombines TRBV5-1 with TRBJ2-7; TRBD2 is a possible D gene (5 bases). Deletions cut 4 bases from V and 0 bases from J, with 14 bases between. The CDR3 is 15 amino acids. Germline loops: CDR1 SGHRS, CDR2 YFSETQ. The CDR3, as DNA: TGCGCCAGCAGCCCTTTACCCGGGAACTCCTACGAGCAGTACTTC. Its protein product is CASSPLPGNSYEQYF.